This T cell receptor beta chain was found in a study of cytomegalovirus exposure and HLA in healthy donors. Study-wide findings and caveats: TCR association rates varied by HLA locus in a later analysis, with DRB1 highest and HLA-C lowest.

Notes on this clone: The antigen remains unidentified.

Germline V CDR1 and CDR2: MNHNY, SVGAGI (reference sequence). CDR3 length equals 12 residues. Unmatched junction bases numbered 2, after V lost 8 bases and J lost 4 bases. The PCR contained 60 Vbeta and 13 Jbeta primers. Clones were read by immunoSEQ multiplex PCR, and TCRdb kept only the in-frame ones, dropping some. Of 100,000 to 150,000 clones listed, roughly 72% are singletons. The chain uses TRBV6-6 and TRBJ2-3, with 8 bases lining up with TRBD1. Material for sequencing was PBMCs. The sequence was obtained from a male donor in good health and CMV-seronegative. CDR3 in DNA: TGTGCCAGCGGACAGGGCGCAGATACGCAGTATTTT. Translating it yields CASGQGADTQYF.